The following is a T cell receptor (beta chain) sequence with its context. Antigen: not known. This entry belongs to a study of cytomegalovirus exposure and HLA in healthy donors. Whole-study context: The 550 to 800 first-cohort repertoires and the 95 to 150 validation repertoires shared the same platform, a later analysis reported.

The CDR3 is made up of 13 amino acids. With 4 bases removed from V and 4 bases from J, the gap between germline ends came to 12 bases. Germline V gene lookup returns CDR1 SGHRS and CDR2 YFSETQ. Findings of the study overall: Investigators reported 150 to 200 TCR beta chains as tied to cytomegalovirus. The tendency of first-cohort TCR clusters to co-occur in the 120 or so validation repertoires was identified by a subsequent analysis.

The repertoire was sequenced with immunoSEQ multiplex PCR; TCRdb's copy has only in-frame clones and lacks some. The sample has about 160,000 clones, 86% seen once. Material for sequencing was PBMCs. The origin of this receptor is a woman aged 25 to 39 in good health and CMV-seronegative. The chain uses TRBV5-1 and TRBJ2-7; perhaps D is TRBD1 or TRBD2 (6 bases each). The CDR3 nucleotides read TGCGCCAGCAGCCTTCGGGGGCAATACGAGCAGTACTTC. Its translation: CASSLRGQYEQYF.